The rows below give T cell receptor beta chains drawn from one sample of a study of shared clonotypes between healthy human individuals. The table came from immunoSEQ multiplex PCR; TCRdb's copy has only in-frame clones and leaves some out. The repertoire has about 680,000 clones, approximately 79% of them found once; the top ten carry about 1.7%. The material sequenced was memory CD4+ T cells sorted from blood. Receptors were obtained from a woman in her twenties or thirties in good health. Each CDR3 is given with its conserved first and last residue. The order of the fields is clone size, J gene, V gene, D gene, CDR3 protein, CDR3 DNA. A D gene is named only where the DNA matches it firmly. A clone size is listed for some rows: how often the clone was seen (once, few, many), or a class if it is expanded.

abundance: .; j_gene: TRBJ1-1; v_gene: TRBV27; d_gene: .; CDR3aa: CASSPTQGAEAFF; CDR3nt: TGTGCCAGCAGTCCGACACAGGGCGCTGAAGCTTTCTTT
abundance: .; j_gene: TRBJ1-3; v_gene: TRBV29-1; d_gene: .; CDR3aa: CSVAGAGNTIYF; CDR3nt: TGCAGCGTTGCAGGGGCTGGAAACACCATATATTTT
abundance: once; j_gene: TRBJ1-5; v_gene: TRBV6-6; d_gene: .; CDR3aa: CASTTGYLGQPQHF; CDR3nt: TGTGCCAGCACCACAGGATACCTTGGTCAGCCCCAGCATTTT
abundance: .; j_gene: TRBJ1-2; v_gene: TRBV11-2; d_gene: .; CDR3aa: CASSLDWGPTYGYTF; CDR3nt: TGTGCCAGCAGCTTAGATTGGGGACCTACCTATGGCTACACCTTC
abundance: .; j_gene: TRBJ1-2; v_gene: TRBV6-4; d_gene: .; CDR3aa: CASSDGSRGARGYTF; CDR3nt: TGTGCCAGCAGTGACGGGTCCCGGGGAGCGAGGGGCTACACCTTC
abundance: .; j_gene: TRBJ2-7; v_gene: TRBV18; d_gene: TRBD2; CDR3aa: CASSPRGLGSEQYF; CDR3nt: TGTGCCAGCTCACCACGGGGACTAGGCAGCGAGCAGTACTTC
abundance: few; j_gene: TRBJ1-1; v_gene: TRBV5-1; d_gene: .; CDR3aa: CASSRKQGPNTEAFF; CDR3nt: TGCGCCAGCAGCCGAAAACAGGGCCCGAACACTGAAGCTTTCTTT
abundance: once; j_gene: TRBJ1-3; v_gene: TRBV6-5; d_gene: TRBD1; CDR3aa: CASTLGGPGNTIYF; CDR3nt: TGTGCCAGCACCTTAGGGGGCCCTGGAAACACCATATATTTT
abundance: .; j_gene: TRBJ2-2; v_gene: TRBV5-6; d_gene: TRBD1; CDR3aa: CASSLRWGTGRTGELFF; CDR3nt: TGTGCCAGCAGCTTGAGGTGGGGGACAGGGCGCACCGGGGAGCTGTTTTTT
abundance: .; j_gene: TRBJ2-7; v_gene: TRBV4-2; d_gene: .; CDR3aa: CASSQGSGPEYEQYF; CDR3nt: TGTGCCAGCAGCCAAGGATCGGGACCGGAGTACGAGCAGTACTTC
abundance: .; j_gene: TRBJ2-2; v_gene: TRBV19; d_gene: .; CDR3aa: CATSGWQGTGELFF; CDR3nt: TGTGCCACGTCCGGTTGGCAGGGCACCGGGGAGCTGTTTTTT
abundance: .; j_gene: TRBJ2-5; v_gene: TRBV5-8; d_gene: TRBD1; CDR3aa: CASSGDRGPIDFQETQYF; CDR3nt: TGTGCCAGCAGCGGGGACAGGGGGCCGATTGACTTCCAAGAGACCCAGTACTTC
abundance: .; j_gene: TRBJ1-1; v_gene: TRBV5-1; d_gene: .; CDR3aa: CASSLGDLPNTEAFF; CDR3nt: TGCGCCAGCAGCTTGGGGGACTTACCGAACACTGAAGCTTTCTTT
abundance: .; j_gene: TRBJ2-4; v_gene: TRBV5-6; d_gene: TRBD2; CDR3aa: CASSPQGSGRNIQYF; CDR3nt: TGTGCCAGCAGCCCCCAGGGGAGCGGGAGAAACATTCAGTACTTC
abundance: .; j_gene: TRBJ2-6; v_gene: TRBV4-1; d_gene: .; CDR3aa: CASSQETGANVLTF; CDR3nt: TGCGCCAGCAGCCAAGAAACTGGGGCCAACGTCCTGACTTTC
abundance: .; j_gene: TRBJ2-3; v_gene: TRBV5-1; d_gene: .; CDR3aa: CASSSQLTDTQYF; CDR3nt: TGCGCCAGCAGCTCCCAACTCACAGATACGCAGTATTTT
abundance: .; j_gene: TRBJ2-2; v_gene: TRBV7-6; d_gene: .; CDR3aa: CASSLGSQVGPGELFF; CDR3nt: TGTGCCAGCAGCTTAGGGTCTCAGGTGGGACCCGGGGAGCTGTTTTTT
abundance: many; j_gene: TRBJ1-5; v_gene: TRBV28; d_gene: .; CDR3aa: CASYEEWGQPQHF; CDR3nt: TGTGCCAGCTACGAGGAATGGGGTCAGCCCCAGCATTTT
abundance: .; j_gene: TRBJ2-3; v_gene: TRBV6-5; d_gene: TRBD2; CDR3aa: CASSYKTSGRVNTQYF; CDR3nt: TGTGCCAGCAGTTACAAGACTAGCGGGAGGGTAAATACGCAGTATTTT
abundance: .; j_gene: TRBJ2-5; v_gene: TRBV30; d_gene: TRBD2; CDR3aa: CAWMAQRESGVRETQYF; CDR3nt: TGTGCCTGGATGGCCCAGCGGGAGAGTGGGGTTCGGGAGACCCAGTACTTC